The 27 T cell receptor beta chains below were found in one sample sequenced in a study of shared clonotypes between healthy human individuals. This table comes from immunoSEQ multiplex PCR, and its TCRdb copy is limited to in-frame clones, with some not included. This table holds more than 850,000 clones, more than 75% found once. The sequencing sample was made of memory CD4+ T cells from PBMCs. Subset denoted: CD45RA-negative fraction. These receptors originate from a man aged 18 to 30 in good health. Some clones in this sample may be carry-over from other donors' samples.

The CDR3, as DNA: TGCAGCGCCCGGACAGGGATGGGTTGGACAGATACGCAGTATTTT. This sequence encodes CSARTGMGWTDTQYF. V is TRBV29-1 and J is TRBJ2-3; 8 nucleotides agree with TRBD1. The CDR3 length is 15 residues. V gave up 7 bases and J gave up 3 bases; unmatched junction bases: 12. Germline CDR1 and CDR2: SQVTM and ANQGSEA.

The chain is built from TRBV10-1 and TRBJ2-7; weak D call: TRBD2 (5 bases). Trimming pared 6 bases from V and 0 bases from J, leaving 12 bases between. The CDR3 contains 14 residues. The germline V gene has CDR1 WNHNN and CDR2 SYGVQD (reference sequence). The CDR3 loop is CASSQDWDSYEQYF. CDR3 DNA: TGCGCCAGCAGCCAGGACTGGGACTCCTACGAGCAGTACTTC.

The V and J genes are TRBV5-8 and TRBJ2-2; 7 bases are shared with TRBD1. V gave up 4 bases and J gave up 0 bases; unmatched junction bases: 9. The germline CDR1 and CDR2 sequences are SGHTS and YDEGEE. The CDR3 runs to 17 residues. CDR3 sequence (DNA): TGTGCCAGCAGCCCGGGACAGACCGCTTCGAACACCGGGGAGCTGTTTTTT. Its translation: CASSPGQTASNTGELFF.

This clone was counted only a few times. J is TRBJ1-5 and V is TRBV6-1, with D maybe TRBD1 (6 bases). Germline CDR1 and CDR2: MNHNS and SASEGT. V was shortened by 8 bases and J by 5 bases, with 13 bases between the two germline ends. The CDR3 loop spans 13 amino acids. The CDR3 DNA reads TGTGCCAGCGGACAGTCGGACGATCAGCCCCAGCATTTT. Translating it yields CASGQSDDQPQHF.

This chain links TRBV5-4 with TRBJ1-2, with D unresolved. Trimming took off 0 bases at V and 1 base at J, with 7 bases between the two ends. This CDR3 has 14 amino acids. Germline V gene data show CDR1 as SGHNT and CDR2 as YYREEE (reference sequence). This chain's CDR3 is CASSLGGYNYGYTF. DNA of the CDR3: TGTGCCAGCAGCTTGGGGGGATATAACTATGGCTACACCTTC. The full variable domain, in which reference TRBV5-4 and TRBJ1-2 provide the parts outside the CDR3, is ETGVTQSPTHLIKTRGQQVTLRCSSQSGHNTVSWYQQALGQGPQFIFQYYREEENGRGNFPPRFSGLQFPNYSSELNVNALELDDSALYLCASSLGGYNYGYTFGSGTRLTVV.

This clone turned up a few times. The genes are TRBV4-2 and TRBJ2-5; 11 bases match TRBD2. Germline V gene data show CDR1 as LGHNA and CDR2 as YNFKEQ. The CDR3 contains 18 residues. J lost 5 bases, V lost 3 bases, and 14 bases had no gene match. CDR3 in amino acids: CASSQEPGLAARWETQYF. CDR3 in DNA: TGTGCCAGCAGCCAGGAGCCGGGACTAGCGGCCCGGTGGGAGACCCAGTACTTC.

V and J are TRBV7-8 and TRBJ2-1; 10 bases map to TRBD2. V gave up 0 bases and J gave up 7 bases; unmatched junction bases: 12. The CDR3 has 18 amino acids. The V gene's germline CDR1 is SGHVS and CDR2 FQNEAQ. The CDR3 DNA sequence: TGTGCCAGCAGCTTAGCACTACGGCTAGCGGGGGTACGGAATGAGCAGTTCTTC. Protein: CASSLALRLAGVRNEQFF. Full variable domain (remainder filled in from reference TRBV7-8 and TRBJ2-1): GAGVSQSPRYKVAKRGQDVALRCDPISGHVSLFWYQQALGQGPEFLTYFQNEAQLDKSGLPSDRFFAERPEGSVSTLKIQRTQQEDSAVYLCASSLALRLAGVRNEQFFGPGTRLTVL.

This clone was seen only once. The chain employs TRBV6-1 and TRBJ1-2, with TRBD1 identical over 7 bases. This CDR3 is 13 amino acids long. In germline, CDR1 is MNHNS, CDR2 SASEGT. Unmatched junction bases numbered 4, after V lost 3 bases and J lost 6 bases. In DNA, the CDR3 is TGTGCCAGCAGTGACCGGGACAGAGATGGCTACACCTTC. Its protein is CASSDRDRDGYTF.

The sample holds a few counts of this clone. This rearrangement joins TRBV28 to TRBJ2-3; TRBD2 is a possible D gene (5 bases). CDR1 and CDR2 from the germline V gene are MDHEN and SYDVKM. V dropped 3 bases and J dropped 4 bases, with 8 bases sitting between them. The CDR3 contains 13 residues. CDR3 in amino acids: CASSLRAPDTQYF. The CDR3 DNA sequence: TGTGCCAGCAGTTTGCGGGCCCCAGATACGCAGTATTTT.

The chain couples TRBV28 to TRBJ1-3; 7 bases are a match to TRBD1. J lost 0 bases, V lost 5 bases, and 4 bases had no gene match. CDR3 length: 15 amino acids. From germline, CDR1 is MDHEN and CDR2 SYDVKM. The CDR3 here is CASSGTDSSGNTIYF. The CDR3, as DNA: TGTGCCAGCAGTGGGACAGACAGCTCTGGAAACACCATATATTTT.

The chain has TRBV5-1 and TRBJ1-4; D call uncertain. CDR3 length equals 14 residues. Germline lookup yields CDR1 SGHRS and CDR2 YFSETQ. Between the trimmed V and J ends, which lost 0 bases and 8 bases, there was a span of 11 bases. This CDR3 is CASSLERFGEKLFF. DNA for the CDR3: TGCGCCAGCAGCTTGGAACGTTTTGGGGAAAAACTGTTTTTT.

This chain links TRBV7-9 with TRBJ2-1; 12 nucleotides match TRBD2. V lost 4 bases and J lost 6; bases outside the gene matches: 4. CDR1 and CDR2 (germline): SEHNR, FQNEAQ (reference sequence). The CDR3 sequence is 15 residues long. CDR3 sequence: CASSSGTSGRNEQFF. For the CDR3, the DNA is TGTGCCAGCAGCTCCGGGACTAGCGGGCGCAATGAGCAGTTCTTC.

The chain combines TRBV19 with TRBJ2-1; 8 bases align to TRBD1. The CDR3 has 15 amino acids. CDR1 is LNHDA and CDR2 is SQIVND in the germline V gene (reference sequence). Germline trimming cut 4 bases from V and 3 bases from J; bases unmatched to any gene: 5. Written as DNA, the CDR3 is TGTGCCAGTAGTACCCAGGGGGCGTACTACAATGAGCAGTTCTTC. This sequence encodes CASSTQGAYYNEQFF. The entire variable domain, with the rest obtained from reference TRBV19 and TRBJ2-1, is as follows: DGGITQSPKYLFRKEGQNVTLSCEQNLNHDAMYWYRQDPGQGLRLIYYSQIVNDFQKGDIAEGYSVSREKKESFPLTVTSAQKNPTAFYLCASSTQGAYYNEQFFGPGTRLTVL.

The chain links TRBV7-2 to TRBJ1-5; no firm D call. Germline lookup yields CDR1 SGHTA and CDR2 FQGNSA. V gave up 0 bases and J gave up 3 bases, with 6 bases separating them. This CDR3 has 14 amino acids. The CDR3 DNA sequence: TGTGCCAGCAGCTTAGCGGTTACCAATCAGCCCCAGCATTTT. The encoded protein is CASSLAVTNQPQHF.

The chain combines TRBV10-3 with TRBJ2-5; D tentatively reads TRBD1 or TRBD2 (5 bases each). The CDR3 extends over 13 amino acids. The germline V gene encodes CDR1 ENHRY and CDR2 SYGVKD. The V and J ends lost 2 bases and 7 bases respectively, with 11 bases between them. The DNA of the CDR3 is TGTGCCATCAGTGAGGGGACCCTGGGGACCCAGTACTTC. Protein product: CAISEGTLGTQYF.

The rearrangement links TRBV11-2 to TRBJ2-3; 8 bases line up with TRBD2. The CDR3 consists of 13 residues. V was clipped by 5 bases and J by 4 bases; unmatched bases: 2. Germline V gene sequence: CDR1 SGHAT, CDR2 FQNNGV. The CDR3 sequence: CASSLGLADTQYF. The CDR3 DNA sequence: TGTGCCAGCAGCCTGGGACTAGCAGATACGCAGTATTTT.

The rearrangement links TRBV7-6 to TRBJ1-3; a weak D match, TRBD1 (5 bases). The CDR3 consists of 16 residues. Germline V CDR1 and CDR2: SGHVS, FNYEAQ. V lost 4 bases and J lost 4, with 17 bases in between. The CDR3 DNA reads TGTGCCAGCAGCTCCTCACCCCCAGGGTTCGGAAACACCATATATTTT. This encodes CASSSSPPGFGNTIYF.

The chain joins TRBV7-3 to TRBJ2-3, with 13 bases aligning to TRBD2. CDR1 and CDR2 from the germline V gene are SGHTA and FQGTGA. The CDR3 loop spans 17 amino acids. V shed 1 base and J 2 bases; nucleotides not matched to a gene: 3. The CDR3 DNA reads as TGTGCCAGCAGCTTAATTGGGACTAGCGGGACCACAGATACGCAGTATTTT. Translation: CASSLIGTSGTTDTQYF.

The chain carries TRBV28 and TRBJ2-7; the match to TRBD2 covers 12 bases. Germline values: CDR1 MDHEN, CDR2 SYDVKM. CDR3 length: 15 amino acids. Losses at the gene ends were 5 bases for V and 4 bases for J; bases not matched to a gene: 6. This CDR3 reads CASSTLAGGVYEQYF. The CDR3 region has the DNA TGTGCCAGCAGTACCCTAGCGGGAGGGGTGTACGAGCAGTACTTC.

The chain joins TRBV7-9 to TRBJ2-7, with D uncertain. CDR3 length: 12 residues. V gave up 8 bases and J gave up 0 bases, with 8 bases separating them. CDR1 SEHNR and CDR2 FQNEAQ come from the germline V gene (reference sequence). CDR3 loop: CASSPHSYEQYF. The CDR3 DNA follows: TGTGCCAGCTCCCCCCACTCCTACGAGCAGTACTTC. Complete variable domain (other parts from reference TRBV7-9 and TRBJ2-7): DTGVSQNPRHKITKRGQNVTFRCDPISEHNRLYWYRQTLGQGPEFLTYFQNEAQLEKSRLLSDRFSAERPKGSFSTLEIQRTEQGDSAMYLCASSPHSYEQYFGPGTRLTVT.

CDR3 DNA: TGTGCCAGCAGCGTCCGGGAGGGACAGGCCTACGAGCAGTACTTC. Translation gives CASSVREGQAYEQYF. V usage is TRBV7-7 and J usage is TRBJ2-7; the D call may be TRBD1 or TRBD2 (8 bases each). V was trimmed by 5 bases and J by 2 bases, leaving 16 bases between them. Germline CDR1 SSHAT, CDR2 FNYEAQ (reference sequence). CDR3 length: 15 residues.

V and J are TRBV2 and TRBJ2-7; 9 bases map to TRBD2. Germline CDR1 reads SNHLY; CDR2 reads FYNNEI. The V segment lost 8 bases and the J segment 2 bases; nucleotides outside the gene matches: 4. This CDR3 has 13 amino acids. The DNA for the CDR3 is TGTGCCAGCGCCCGACTAGCGGCCTACGAGCAGTACTTC. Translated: CASARLAAYEQYF.

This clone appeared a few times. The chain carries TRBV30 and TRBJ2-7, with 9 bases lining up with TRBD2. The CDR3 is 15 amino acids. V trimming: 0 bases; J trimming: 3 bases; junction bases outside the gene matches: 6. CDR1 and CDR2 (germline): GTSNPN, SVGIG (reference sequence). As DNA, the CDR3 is TGTGCCTGGAGTGTACGTGCGGGAGGGGGCTACGAGCAGTACTTC. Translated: CAWSVRAGGGYEQYF.

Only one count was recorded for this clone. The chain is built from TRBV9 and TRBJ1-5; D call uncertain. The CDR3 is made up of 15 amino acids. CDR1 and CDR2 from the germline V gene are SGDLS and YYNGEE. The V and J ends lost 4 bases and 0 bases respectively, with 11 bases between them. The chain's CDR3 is CASSTDADSNQPQHF. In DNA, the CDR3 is TGTGCCAGCAGCACCGACGCCGATAGCAATCAGCCCCAGCATTTT.

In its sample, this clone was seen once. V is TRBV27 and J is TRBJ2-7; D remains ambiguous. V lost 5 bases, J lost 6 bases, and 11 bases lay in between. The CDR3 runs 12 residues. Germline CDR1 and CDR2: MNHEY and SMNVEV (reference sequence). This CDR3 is CASSNKVSEQYF. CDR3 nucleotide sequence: TGTGCCAGCAGTAATAAGGTGTCCGAGCAGTACTTC.

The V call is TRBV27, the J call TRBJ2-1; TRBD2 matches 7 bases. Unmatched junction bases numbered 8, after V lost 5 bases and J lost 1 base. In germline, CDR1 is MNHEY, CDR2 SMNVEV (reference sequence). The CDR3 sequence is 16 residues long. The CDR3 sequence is CASSPLGLLSYNEQFF. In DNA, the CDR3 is TGTGCCAGCAGTCCCCTGGGACTACTTTCCTACAATGAGCAGTTCTTC.

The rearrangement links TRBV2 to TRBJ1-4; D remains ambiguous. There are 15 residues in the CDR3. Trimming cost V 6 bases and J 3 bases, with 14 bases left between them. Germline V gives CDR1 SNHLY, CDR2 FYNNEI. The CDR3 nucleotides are TGTGCCAGCAGGCGCGCGGGTGCACCTAATGAAAAACTGTTTTTT. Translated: CASRRAGAPNEKLFF.